This T cell receptor beta chain was profiled in a study of blood T cell repertoires in COVID-19. Study-wide context: Acute-phase and convalescent COVID-19 samples originated in the United States, Italy and Spain.

This CDR3 is built from 14 residues. V gave up 0 bases and J gave up 3 bases, with 9 bases separating them. Germline CDR1 is SGHAT and CDR2 is FQNNGV. Two consecutive negative NP/OP PCR tests, clearance, or resolved symptoms defined Cohort 3 recovery. Only in-frame clones appear in the TCRdb table, and some are missing; sequencing was by immunoSEQ multiplex PCR. The table lists just over 300,000 clones, about 88% of them singletons. The receptor was isolated from a woman between 40 and 50 years old who had recovered from COVID-19. V gene TRBV11-2 combines with J gene TRBJ2-7, with a possible D match to TRBD2 (6 bases). Specimen: PBMCs or T cells enriched from blood (not recorded which). CDR3 DNA sequence: TGTGCCAGCAGCTTAGATCGACTAGGCTACGAGCAGTACTTC. Translated, it gives CASSLDRLGYEQYF. Full variable domain (remainder filled in from reference TRBV11-2 and TRBJ2-7): EAGVAQSPRYKIIEKRQSVAFWCNPISGHATLYWYQQILGQGPKLLIQFQNNGVVDDSQLPKDRFSAERLKGVDSTLKIQPAKLEDSAVYLCASSLDRLGYEQYFGPGTRLTVT.